The clone carrying this TCR beta chain was picked up one time. The sample comes from a study of shared clonotypes between healthy human individuals. Libraries were prepared by immunoSEQ multiplex PCR; TCRdb keeps only in-frame clonotypes and omits some of them. The data contain 2 million to 2.5 million clones, approximately 93% of them singletons. The CDR3 runs 16 residues. Between the trimmed V and J ends, which lost 5 bases and 0 bases, there was a span of 14 bases. Germline loops: CDR1 SGHTA, CDR2 FQGNSA. Sequencing was performed on naive CD4+ T cells from PBMCs. The sample's subset: CD45RA+ positively selected. The chain couples TRBV7-2 to TRBJ2-1; D call uncertain. This clonotype originated in a man aged 18 to 29 in good health. Some clones in this sample may be carry-over from other donors' samples. The CDR3 loop reads CASSRAWVPSYNEQFF. CDR3 coding DNA: TGTGCCAGCAGCAGGGCTTGGGTCCCCTCCTACAATGAGCAGTTCTTC.